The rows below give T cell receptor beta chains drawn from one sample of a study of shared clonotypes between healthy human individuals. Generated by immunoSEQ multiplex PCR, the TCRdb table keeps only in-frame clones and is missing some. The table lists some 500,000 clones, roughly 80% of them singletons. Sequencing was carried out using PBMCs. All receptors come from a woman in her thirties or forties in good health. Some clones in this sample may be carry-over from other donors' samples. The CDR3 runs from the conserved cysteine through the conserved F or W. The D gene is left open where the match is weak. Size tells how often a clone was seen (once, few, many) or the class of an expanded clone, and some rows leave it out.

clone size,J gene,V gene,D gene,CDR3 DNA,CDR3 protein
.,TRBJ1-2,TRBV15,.,TGTGCCACCAGCAGAGATACTGGGCGAGACTACACCTTC,CATSRDTGRDYTF
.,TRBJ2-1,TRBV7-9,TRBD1,TGTGCCAGCAGCCGCGCACAGGGGTCCTACAATGAGCAGTTCTTC,CASSRAQGSYNEQFF
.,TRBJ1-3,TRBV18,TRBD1,TGTGCCAGCTCCCTTGGACAGGGGGCGACGGGAAACACCATATATTTT,CASSLGQGATGNTIYF
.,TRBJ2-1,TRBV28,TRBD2,TGTGCCAGCAGTTCCCCAGGCCCCGGGACTAGCGGGAGGGGGAGCTCCTACAATGAGCAGTTCTTC,CASSSPGPGTSGRGSSYNEQFF
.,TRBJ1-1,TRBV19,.,TGTGCCAGTTCCCGCCCTGGTGGGGGGACCGCTGAAGCTTTCTTT,CASSRPGGGTAEAFF
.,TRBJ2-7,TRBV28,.,TGTGCCAGCAGCCAAGGGACTTTCTCCTACGAGCAGTACTTC,CASSQGTFSYEQYF
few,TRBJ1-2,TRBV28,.,TGTGCCAGCAGTTTAGACCCGGGGGCGGGCCACTATGGCTACACCTTC,CASSLDPGAGHYGYTF
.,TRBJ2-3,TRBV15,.,TGTGCCACCAGCAGGGTCGGGATGGATACGCAGTATTTT,CATSRVGMDTQYF
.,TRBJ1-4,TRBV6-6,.,TGTGCCAGCAAGAATCGGGACACTGATGAAAAACTGTTTTTT,CASKNRDTDEKLFF
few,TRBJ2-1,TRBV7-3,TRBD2,TGTGCCAGCAGCATTAGCGGGAACAATGAGCAGTTCTTC,CASSISGNNEQFF
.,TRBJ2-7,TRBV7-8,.,TGTGCCAGCAGCTCCTTCTGGGGGAAGGACTACGAGCAGTACTTC,CASSSFWGKDYEQYF
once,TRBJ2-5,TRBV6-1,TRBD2,TGTGCCAGCACCAGGCTAGCGGATCAAGAGACCCAGTACTTC,CASTRLADQETQYF
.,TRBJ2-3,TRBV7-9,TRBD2,TGTGCCAGCAGCTCGGGACTAGCGGGAGTTGAAGATACGCAGTATTTT,CASSSGLAGVEDTQYF
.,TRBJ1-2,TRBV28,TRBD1,TGTGCCAGCAGTGCCCGGGACAGCTTTTATGGCTACACCTTC,CASSARDSFYGYTF
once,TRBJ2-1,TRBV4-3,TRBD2,TGCGCCAGCAGTCGGGGGCGGGAGGGCCGGAGGGACAATGAGCAGTTCTTC,CASSRGREGRRDNEQFF
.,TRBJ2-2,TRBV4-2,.,TGTGCCAGCAGCCAAGAGTCCCTCTTTTCGAACACCGGGGAGCTGTTTTTT,CASSQESLFSNTGELFF
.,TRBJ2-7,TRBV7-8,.,TGTGCCAGCAGCTTACCGGGACACCCACCCTACGAGCAGTACTTC,CASSLPGHPPYEQYF
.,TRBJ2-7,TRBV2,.,TGTGCCAGCAGTGTGGGCAGGGAACGCGAGCAGTACTTC,CASSVGREREQYF
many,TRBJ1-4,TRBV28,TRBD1,TGTGCCAGCAGTCCGGACAGGGAAAAACTGTTTTTT,CASSPDREKLFF
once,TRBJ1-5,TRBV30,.,TGTGCCTGGAGTCCTCAGGGAGGTGGCAATCAGCCCCAGCATTTT,CAWSPQGGGNQPQHF
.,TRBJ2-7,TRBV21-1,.,TGTGTCCCCCGAGCCCCCGGGACTAGCGGGCCCTACGAGCAGTACTTC,CVPRAPGTSGPYEQYF
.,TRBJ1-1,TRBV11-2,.,TGTGCCAGCAGCTTACGGTGGGCAGATAACACTGAAGCTTTCTTT,CASSLRWADNTEAFF
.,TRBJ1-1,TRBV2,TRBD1,TGTGCCAGCAGTGAATTATTGGGACAGGGAGAAGCTTTCTTT,CASSELLGQGEAFF
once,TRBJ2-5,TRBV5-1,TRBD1,TGCGCCAGCAGCCTCTGGACAGGCCAAGAGACCCAGTACTTC,CASSLWTGQETQYF
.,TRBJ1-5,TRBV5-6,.,TGTGCCAGCACCCTTAGGACAGCAGATAGCAATCAGCCCCAGCATTTT,CASTLRTADSNQPQHF
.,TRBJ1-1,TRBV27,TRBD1,TGTGCCAGCAGGGGACAGGCGAACACTGAAGCTTTCTTT,CASRGQANTEAFF
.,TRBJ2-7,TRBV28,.,TGTGCCAGCAGCTGGGGGCAGAGCTACGAGCAGTACTTC,CASSWGQSYEQYF
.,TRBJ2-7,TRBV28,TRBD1,TGTGCCAGCAGTGCCCCCGGGACAGGGGAGTACGAGCAGTACTTC,CASSAPGTGEYEQYF
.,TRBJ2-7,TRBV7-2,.,TGTGCCAGCAGCTTTGGTAGCGGCTCCTACGAGCAGTACTTC,CASSFGSGSYEQYF
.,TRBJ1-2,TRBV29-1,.,TGCAGCGTTGATAAGGGGGTTGGGGACTATGGCTACACCTTC,CSVDKGVGDYGYTF
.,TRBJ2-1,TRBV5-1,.,TGCGCCAGCAGCTTGTCTGGACCACCCTTCTACAATGAGCAGTTCTTC,CASSLSGPPFYNEQFF
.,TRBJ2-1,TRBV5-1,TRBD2,TGCGCCAGCACCGAAGGGACTAGCGGATACAATGAGCAGTTCTTC,CASTEGTSGYNEQFF
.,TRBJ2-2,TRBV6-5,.,TGTGCCAGCAGTTATTTGGCCGCTACCGGGGAGCTGTTTTTT,CASSYLAATGELFF
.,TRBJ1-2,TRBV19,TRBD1,TGTGCCAGTAGCTCCGGGACAGGGGGCGCCTATGGCTACACCTTC,CASSSGTGGAYGYTF
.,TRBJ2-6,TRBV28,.,TGTGCCAGCAGGTTACAGGGTTCCCCTGGGGCCAACGTCCTGACTTTC,CASRLQGSPGANVLTF
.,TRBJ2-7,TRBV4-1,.,TGCGCCAGCAGCCAAGAGTTGCGGGGCTACGAGCAGTACTTC,CASSQELRGYEQYF
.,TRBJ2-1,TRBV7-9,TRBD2,TGTGCCAGCAGCTTAGTGCGGGAGGAAAAGCAGTTCTTC,CASSLVREEKQFF
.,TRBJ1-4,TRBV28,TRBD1,TGTGCCAGCAGTTACGAGTCAGGGGGAGATGAAAAACTGTTTTTT,CASSYESGGDEKLFF
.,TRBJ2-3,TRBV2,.,TGTGCCAGCAGTGGACAACTACACGGCACAGATACGCAGTATTTT,CASSGQLHGTDTQYF
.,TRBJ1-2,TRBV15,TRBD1,TGTGCCACCAGCAGAGGGGGGACAGACGGCTACACCTTC,CATSRGGTDGYTF
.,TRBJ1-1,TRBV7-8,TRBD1,TGTGCCAGCAGCTCCCGGAAAGACAGGGTCGACACTGAAGCTTTCTTT,CASSSRKDRVDTEAFF
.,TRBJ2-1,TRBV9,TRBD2,TGTGCCAGCAGCAAACCGGGACTAGCGGACAATGAGCAGTTCTTC,CASSKPGLADNEQFF
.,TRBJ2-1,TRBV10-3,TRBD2,TGTGCCATCAGGGACTTAGCGGGGAGCTCCTACAATGAGCAGTTCTTC,CAIRDLAGSSYNEQFF
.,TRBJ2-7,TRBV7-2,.,TGTGCCAGCAGCTTACCTAGCAGACAATACGAGCAGTACTTC,CASSLPSRQYEQYF
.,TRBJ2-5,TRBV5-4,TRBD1,TGTGCCAGCAGCTTTCTGCAGGGACAGGGGTTAACGAAGACCCAGTACTTC,CASSFLQGQGLTKTQYF
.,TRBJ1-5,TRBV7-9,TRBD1,TGTGCCAGCAGCCTTTTCAGGGGGCGACAGCCCCAGCATTTT,CASSLFRGRQPQHF
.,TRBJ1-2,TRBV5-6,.,TGTGCCAGCAGCCAGGGACGGCCACCCTATGGCTACACCTTC,CASSQGRPPYGYTF
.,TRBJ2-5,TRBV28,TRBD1,TGTGCCAGCAGTCTACCGGGACAGATCCAAGAGACCCAGTACTTC,CASSLPGQIQETQYF
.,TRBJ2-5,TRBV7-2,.,TGTGCCAGCAGCCCGACTATGGTGGAGACCCAGTACTTC,CASSPTMVETQYF
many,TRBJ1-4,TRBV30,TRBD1,TGTGCCTGGAGTCCAGGACAGGCCCTCGCGGGTGGAAAACTGTTTTTT,CAWSPGQALAGGKLFF
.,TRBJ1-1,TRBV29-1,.,TGCAGCGTTGAAGCAGAAGGTGACACTGAAGCTTTCTTT,CSVEAEGDTEAFF
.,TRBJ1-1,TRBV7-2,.,TGTGCCAGCAGCTTTGGCCCGAACACTGAAGCTTTCTTT,CASSFGPNTEAFF
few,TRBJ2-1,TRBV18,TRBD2,TGTGCCAGCTCACCACGACTAGCGGGAGGGGAAGCCAATGAGCAGTTCTTC,CASSPRLAGGEANEQFF
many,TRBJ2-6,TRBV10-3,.,TGTGCCATCAGTGAGCAGGGCCCCTCTGGGGCCAACGTCCTGACTTTC,CAISEQGPSGANVLTF
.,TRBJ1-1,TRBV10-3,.,TGTGCCATCAGTGAAGAGAGGGGACCGAACACTGAAGCTTTCTTT,CAISEERGPNTEAFF
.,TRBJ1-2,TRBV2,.,TGTGCCAGCACCTTTTATGACAGTGATTTGGGCTACACCTTC,CASTFYDSDLGYTF
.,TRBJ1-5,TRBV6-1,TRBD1,TGTGCCAGCAGGACGACAGGGTTCAATCAGCCCCAGCATTTT,CASRTTGFNQPQHF
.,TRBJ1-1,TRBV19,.,TGTGCCAGTACCACTCGCCTCGGGGCAGGGATGAACACTGAAGCTTTCTTT,CASTTRLGAGMNTEAFF
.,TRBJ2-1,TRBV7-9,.,TGTGCCAGCAGCCCAAGTAACAATGAGCAGTTCTTC,CASSPSNNEQFF
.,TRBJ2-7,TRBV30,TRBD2,TGTGCCTGGAGTCCAAGGACTAGCCGAAACGAGCAGTACTTC,CAWSPRTSRNEQYF